This T cell receptor beta chain was sequenced during a study of T cells in Graves' hyperthyroidism and ophthalmopathy. Study information: Once the initial diagnosis was made, peripheral blood was obtained before any treatment. Overall study results and limits: Ophthalmopathy was told apart from stable hyperthyroidism by a 13 V-J model. Most thyroid clonotypes that were expanded above 0.001 also turned up in blood.

This clonotype was counted a few times. The antigen is undetermined. Each person with ophthalmopathy scored at least 3 on the Clinical Activity Score, reached NOSPECS grade 4 or higher, and had been ill under 3 months. The source material, RNA transcripts, was used to amplify TCR beta CDR3 regions. HTBI primers were used for first-round RT-PCR of the TCR CDR3. TCRdb redid the calling of the multiplex PCR reads with MiXCR, one entry per CDR3 protein. The sample comprises some 490,000 distinct CDR3 sequences, approximately 22% of which are singletons, and roughly 49% rests with the top ten. CDR3 length: 13 residues. The germline V gene encodes CDR1 DFQATT and CDR2 SNEGSKA (reference sequence). The germline V and J ends were trimmed by 3 bases and 9 bases, with 18 bases remaining between them.

This clonotype originated in a woman between 65 and 79 years old with Graves' ophthalmopathy. The chain joins TRBV20-1 to TRBJ2-7; D possibly corresponds to TRBD2 (6 bases). Sequencing was performed on blood. The CDR3 spells CSARIPGAGAQYF. The CDR3 coding sequence is TGCAGTGCTAGGATCCCGGGAGCCGGGGCGCAGTACTTC.